This T cell receptor (beta chain) is drawn from a study of cytomegalovirus exposure and HLA in healthy donors (dated by TCRdb to about 2017). With respect to the entire study: According to an earlier analysis of a few hundred of the donors, some 180 million T cells yielded roughly 110 million unique TCR beta sequences and 276 Gb of sequence data. Roughly 310 gigabases of sequencing data and 80 million or so unique TCR sequences were included in an early release covering about 700 HLA-typed donors. Of the roughly 400 genotyped donors, 65% to 90% fell in the genetic ancestry cluster associated with self-reported Caucasian donors. The study was designed to test whether signatures of past pathogen exposure could be identified by cataloging public T cell receptors. Using immunosequencing, the study profiled T cell repertoires from fewer than 700 subjects and related those repertoires to cytomegalovirus serostatus. A separate validation cohort of more than 100 different subjects was used in addition to the 666-subject first cohort. High-throughput TCR immunosequencing, statistical association of individual TCRs with disease status, and machine learning were combined to predict cytomegalovirus infection status. A later analysis re-analyzed previously published TCR beta repertoires from about 730 donors and added high-resolution HLA genotyping to study TCR occurrence patterns. The later analysis used no new phenotypic data to find candidate immune exposures, relying instead on TCR beta sequences and their occurrence across donors. An earlier analysis of around 540 of the donors applied high-throughput TCR beta sequencing to assess whether each TCR beta V gene segment acted as functional or pseudogenic. Alongside the repertoire data, information on donor age, sex, ethnicity and CMV serostatus was compiled. A later genetic analysis took genome-wide SNP genotypes for about 55% of the roughly 700 donors and used that subset as a discovery cohort. All discovery cohort repertoires had been generated on a single sequencing platform. HLA typing covered class I and class II loci at four-digit resolution. Typing coverage differed by locus: A, B, C, DRB1 and DQB1 were typed in about 620-640 donors, DQA1 in 500 to 550, DPA1 in some 600, and DPB1 in approximately 450. About 5 DR-DQ haplotypes were handled as single units for association and clustering, since linkage in the cohort was strong. On average, around 240,000 unique TCR beta nucleotide sequences were sequenced per donor among some 420 genotyped donors of the cohort, with roughly 18% of those sequences being non-productive. On the study overall, not on this receptor specifically: A later analysis found that TCR association rates varied across HLA loci, with DRB1 alleles showing the most associated TCRs and HLA-C alleles the fewest. A later analysis reported that several top co-occurrence clusters appeared linked to parvovirus B19, influenza, CMV and Epstein-Barr virus. A further reported finding was that TCR beta sequences accurately predicted the HLA-A and HLA-B alleles for most subjects in the first cohort. In a later genetic analysis, a missense DCLRE1C variant was associated with V-gene and J-gene trimming of TCR beta chains, and the association was replicated in an independent cohort. The classifier was reported to diagnose cytomegalovirus status with high specificity and sensitivity in both the original cohort and the validation cohort. According to a later genetic analysis, donors in an Asian-associated ancestry cluster had fewer N-insertions in productive TCRs than the approximately 670-donor mean. Presence/absence analyses assumed roughly uniform sequencing depth across donors, an assumption that may not hold. When HLA alleles, especially DR and DQ, strongly co-occurred, TCR associations were difficult to assign to individual alleles. Because the 87-base-pair reads could not distinguish some IMGT-functional V segments, including TRBV6-2 and TRBV6-3, those segments were excluded. A total of around 150 TCR beta chains were listed by the study as associated with cytomegalovirus. Linkage disequilibrium might explain the correlated functional status among segregating V segments, but an unknown experimental factor could not be excluded. In vitro tests confirmed that a few of the cytomegalovirus-associated TCR beta chains recognize cytomegalovirus antigens. In an earlier analysis of fewer than 750 of the donors, most TCR beta V segments were observed in productive rearrangements about 87% or about 30% of the time, broadly matching IMGT annotations. Over 15 rarely observed V segments, including chromosome 9 orphons, were excluded from the earlier analysis of about 500 of the donors because counts were too low. A later analysis found that most CMV-associated TCR beta chains appeared HLA-restricted, with HLA associations seemingly driven largely by CMV exposure. While some public TCRs were present in many individuals, most TCR sequences turned up only very rarely across donors. Because HLA typing was missing for some donors at each locus, association tests included only the typed subset. At a false discovery rate of 0.05, a later analysis linked approximately 18,000 TCR beta sequences to specific HLA alleles. A later analysis found that HLA-associated TCR beta chains were more clonally expanded and had lower generation probabilities than equally common non-associated chains. The cohort was sequenced for TCR beta chains only, and without alpha or paired-chain data the features that could be detected were limited. Immune exposure information for the cohort was limited to CMV serostatus. A cluster of highly shared sequence variants was judged likely to be a technical artifact of the sequencing pipeline. According to the authors, the approach could potentially be generalized to other disease states and immunological phenotypes.

The library was generated by the immunoSEQ multiplex PCR assay. A mixture of 60 forward primers for TCR Vbeta segments and 13 reverse primers for TCR Jbeta segments was used in the multiplex PCR. Amplification of the CDR3 region of rearranged TCR beta genes was performed with a multiplex PCR assay on genomic DNA. On the Illumina HiSeq System, the amplified TCR beta libraries were sequenced as 87-base-pair reads. The paper's processing steps were these. A later analysis tallied roughly 76 million unique TCR beta chains across the 666 repertoires, and about 10 million of those chains were shared by two or more donors. Raw reads were error-corrected and collapsed into unique sequences with a nearest-neighbor algorithm that merged closely related sequences to remove PCR and sequencing errors. V, D and J gene segments were assigned by aligning CDR3 sequences to IMGT reference sequences. Each retained sequence needed at least a six-nucleotide match to both a V gene segment and a J gene segment. Rearrangements were called productive when the CDR3 lacked stop codons and stayed in frame with V and J; all others were non-productive. CDR3 was defined by IMGT convention, running from the second conserved V-encoded cysteine to the conserved J-encoded phenylalanine. The earlier analysis of about 640 of the donors excluded any sequence lacking an unambiguous match to a single V gene segment. An earlier analysis of some 610 of the donors called V segments functional above 56.7% productive rearrangements and segregating when the between-donor standard deviation exceeded 5%. A statistical classification framework was built to diagnose cytomegalovirus status from the catalog of TCR beta chain sequences. In a later analysis, TCR nucleotide sequences were compared against IMGT/GENE-DB human TR gene sequences so that V and J genes could be assigned. A later analysis assigned CDR3 sequences and most-parsimonious VDJ recombination scenarios with the TCRdist pipeline. In a later analysis, every TCR beta chain was defined by the combination of its CDR3 amino acid sequence and its V-gene family, and reads without a unique V-gene family were dropped. A later analysis removed nearly 600 highly shared, low-generation-probability nucleotide sequences to deal with suspected cross-contamination and a sequencing artifact. A later analysis calculated a clonal expansion index for each public chain from normalized within-repertoire ranks of inferred template counts. Generation probabilities in a later analysis came from a VDJ recombination model fitted to out-of-frame rearrangements, and those results were checked against IGoR. In a later analysis, TCR-TCR, TCR-HLA and TCR-CMV co-occurrence was scored with hypergeometric tests, and a repertoire-size bias correction was applied to TCR pairs. A later analysis estimated false discovery rates by permuting HLA or CMV assignments 20 times. In a later analysis, co-occurring TCRs were grouped using DBSCAN, with TCRdist sequence similarity added in when clustering inside HLA-allele-positive subsets. Co-occurrence clustering excluded repertoires with fewer than 30,000 or more than 120,000 public chains, plus five with anomalous nucleotide sharing. This immuneACCESS table, as held by TCRdb, lists in-frame sequences with V and J called but not all clones. Of the missing ones, under half trace to an unresolved V gene in checked studies; the others have no known cause. Clonal size and the V and J genes are those of that table, whereas D and trimming came from the DNA. In all, the sample holds about 170,000 clones, and more than 75% of those were seen once. The ten top clones hold around 2.6% of the sample.

Note on this clone: Its antigen specificity is not known. No base quality values were provided; no much bigger clone lies one nucleotide off.

V loses 7 bases, J loses 2 bases, and the germline ends lie 10 bases apart. The germline V gene gives CDR1 as SGHTS and CDR2 as YDEGEE. From the cysteine up to the phenylalanine, the CDR3 has a length of 12 residues. The entry retains the CDR3 DNA only, 36 bases that are in frame from base 1. The cohort was made up of around 720 healthy bone marrow donors. At the time of sampling, all cohort members were nominally healthy, though unrecorded immune exposures were likely present. The donor was CMV seropositive and belonged to the group of 250 to 300 seropositive cohort members. Every donor gave a peripheral blood sample, and the peripheral blood mononuclear cells from that sample were used for TCR beta sequencing. The Qiagen DNeasy Blood Extraction Kit was used to extract genomic DNA from the blood cell samples.

Input material: PBMCs. The chain is assembled from TRBV5-8 and TRBJ2-7, with the identity of the D gene unclear. The receptor was isolated from a man aged 25-40 years in good health and CMV-seropositive. The CDR3 in this case is CASPFRAYEQYF. The sequenced DNA: TGTGCCAGCCCCTTTCGGGCCTACGAGCAGTACTTC.